The T cell receptor beta chain under discussion was sequenced for a study of blood T cell repertoires in COVID-19. This clone was seen once. J was trimmed by 4 bases and V by 5 bases; bases with no gene match: 4. The germline CDR1 and CDR2 sequences are MNHEY and SVGAGI. The CDR3 contains 14 residues. Assay: immunoSEQ multiplex PCR; the TCRdb copy retains only in-frame clones and omits some. The sample has approximately 100,000 clones, 86% seen once. The receptor was isolated from a woman aged 45-60 years who had recovered from COVID-19. The chain combines TRBV6-5 with TRBJ2-2, with 7 bases lining up with TRBD1. Material for sequencing was PBMCs or T cells enriched from blood (not recorded which). Here the CDR3 reads CASSRRQGTGELFF. CDR3 in DNA: TGTGCCAGCAGTCGGCGACAGGGCACCGGGGAGCTGTTTTTT.